This T cell receptor (beta chain) was found in a study of blood T cell repertoires in COVID-19. Some clones are missing from TCRdb's copy, which holds only in-frame ones; the method was immunoSEQ multiplex PCR. The data show some 41,000 clones, with 70% to 90% seen just once and about 9% held by the top ten. The source material was peripheral blood. The clonotype was recovered from a human donor in a cohort sampled during active COVID-19.

For the CDR3, the DNA is TGCGCCAGCAGCCAAGATCTATCGGAGAGCTCCTACGAGCAGTACTTC. Amino acids: CASSQDLSESSYEQYF. The rearrangement uses TRBV4-1 and TRBJ2-7; D is undetermined. V lost 0 bases, J lost 0 bases, and 12 bases lay in between. Looked up from germline, CDR1 is MGHRA and CDR2 is YSYEKL. This CDR3 has 16 amino acids.